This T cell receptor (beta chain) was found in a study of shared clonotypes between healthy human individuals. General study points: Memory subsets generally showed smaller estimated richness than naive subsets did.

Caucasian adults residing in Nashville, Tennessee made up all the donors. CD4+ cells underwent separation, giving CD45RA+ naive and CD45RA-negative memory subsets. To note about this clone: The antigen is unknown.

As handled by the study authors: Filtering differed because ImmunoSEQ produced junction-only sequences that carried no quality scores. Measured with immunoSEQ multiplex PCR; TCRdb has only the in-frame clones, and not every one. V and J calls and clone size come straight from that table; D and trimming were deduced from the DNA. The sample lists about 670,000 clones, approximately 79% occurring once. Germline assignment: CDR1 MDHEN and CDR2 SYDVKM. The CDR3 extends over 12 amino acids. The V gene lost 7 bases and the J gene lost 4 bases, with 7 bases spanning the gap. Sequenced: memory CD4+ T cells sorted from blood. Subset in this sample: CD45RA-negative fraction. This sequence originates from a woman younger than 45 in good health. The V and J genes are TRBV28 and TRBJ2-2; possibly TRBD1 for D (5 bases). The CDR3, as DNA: TGTGCCAGCATCCAGGGCACCGGGGAGCTGTTTTTT. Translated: CASIQGTGELFF.